This entry is about one T cell receptor (beta chain). Its antigen is as yet unknown. These data belong to a study of cytomegalovirus exposure and HLA in healthy donors. About the research overall: About 85 million unique TCRs from HLA-typed donors were held in an early release of data. Assignment to the Caucasian-associated ancestry cluster applied to approximately 80% of the roughly 400 genotyped donors. Overall study results and limits: In vitro testing confirmed a few CMV-associated chains as specific for CMV antigens.

V shed 2 bases, J shed 3 bases, and the junction held 13 bases outside the gene matches. The CDR3 sequence is 18 residues long. The germline CDR1 and CDR2 sequences are LGHNA and YNFKEQ. A multiplex PCR was run with 60 Vbeta primers and 13 Jbeta primers. TCRdb keeps only in-frame clones here, not all; method: immunoSEQ multiplex PCR. Of about 120,000 clones listed, approximately 72% were seen once; the top ten hold roughly 9%. Sequencing was done on a sample of PBMCs. The V call is TRBV4-2, the J call TRBJ2-7, with 10 positions matching TRBD2. The origin of this receptor is a woman between 45 and 65 years old in good health and CMV-seropositive. The CDR3 nucleotides are TGTGCCAGCAGCCAACTAGCGGGAGCGGGAGTCGGGGGCTACGAGCAGTACTTC. Translating it yields CASSQLAGAGVGGYEQYF.